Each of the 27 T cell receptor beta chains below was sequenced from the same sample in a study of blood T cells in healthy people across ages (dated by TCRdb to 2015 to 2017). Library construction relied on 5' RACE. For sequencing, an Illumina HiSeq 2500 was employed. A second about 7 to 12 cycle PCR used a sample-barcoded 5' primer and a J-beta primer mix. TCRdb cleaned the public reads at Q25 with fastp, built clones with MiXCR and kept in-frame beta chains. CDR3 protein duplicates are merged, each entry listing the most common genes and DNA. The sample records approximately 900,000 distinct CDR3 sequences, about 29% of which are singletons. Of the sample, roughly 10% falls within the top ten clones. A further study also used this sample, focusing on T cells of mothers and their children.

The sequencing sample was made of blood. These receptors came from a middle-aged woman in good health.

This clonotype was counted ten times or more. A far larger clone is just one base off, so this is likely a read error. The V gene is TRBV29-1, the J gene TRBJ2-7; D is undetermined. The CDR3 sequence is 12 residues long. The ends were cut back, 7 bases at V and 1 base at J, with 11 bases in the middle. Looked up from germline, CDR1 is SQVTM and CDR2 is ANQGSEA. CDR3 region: CSGEDGSYEQYF. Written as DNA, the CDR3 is TGCAGCGGCGAGGACGGTTCCTACGAGCAGTACTTC.

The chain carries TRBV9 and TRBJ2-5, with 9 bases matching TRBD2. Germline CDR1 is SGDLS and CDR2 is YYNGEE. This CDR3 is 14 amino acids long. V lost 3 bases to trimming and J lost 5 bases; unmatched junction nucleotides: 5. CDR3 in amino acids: CASSGAGGRETQYF. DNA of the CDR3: TGTGCCAGCAGCGGCGCGGGGGGGCGGGAGACCCAGTACTTC.

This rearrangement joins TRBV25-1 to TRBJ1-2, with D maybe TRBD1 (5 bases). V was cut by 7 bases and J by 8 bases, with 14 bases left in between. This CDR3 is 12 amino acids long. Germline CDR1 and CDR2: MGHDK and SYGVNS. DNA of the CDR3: TGTGCCAGCATCGGGGGAGCTTGGGGCTACACCTTC. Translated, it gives CASIGGAWGYTF.

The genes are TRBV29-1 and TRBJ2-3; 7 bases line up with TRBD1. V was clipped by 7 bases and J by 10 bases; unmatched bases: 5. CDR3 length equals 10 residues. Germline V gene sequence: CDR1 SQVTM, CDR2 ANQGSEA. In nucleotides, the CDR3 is TGCAGCGCTGACAGGGTGGCGCAGTATTTT. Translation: CSADRVAQYF.

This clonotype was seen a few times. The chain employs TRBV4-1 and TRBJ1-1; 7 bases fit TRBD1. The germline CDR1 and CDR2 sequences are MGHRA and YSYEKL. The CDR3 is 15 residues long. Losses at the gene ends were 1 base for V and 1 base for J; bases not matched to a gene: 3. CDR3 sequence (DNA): TGCGCCAGCAGCCAAGTGGAGGGGGCGAACACTGAAGCTTTCTTT. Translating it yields CASSQVEGANTEAFF.

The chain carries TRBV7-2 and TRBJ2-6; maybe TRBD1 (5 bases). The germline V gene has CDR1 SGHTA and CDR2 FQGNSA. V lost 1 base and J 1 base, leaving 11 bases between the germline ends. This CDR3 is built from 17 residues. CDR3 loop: CASSLVGRASGANVLTF. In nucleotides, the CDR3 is TGTGCCAGCAGCTTAGTCGGCAGGGCTTCTGGGGCCAACGTCCTGACTTTC. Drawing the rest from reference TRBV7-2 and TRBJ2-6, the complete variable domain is GAGVSQSPSNKVTEKGKDVELRCDPISGHTALYWYRQSLGQGLEFLIYFQGNSAPDKSGLPSDRFSAERTGGSVSTLTIQRTQQEDSAVYLCASSLVGRASGANVLTFGAGSRLTVL.

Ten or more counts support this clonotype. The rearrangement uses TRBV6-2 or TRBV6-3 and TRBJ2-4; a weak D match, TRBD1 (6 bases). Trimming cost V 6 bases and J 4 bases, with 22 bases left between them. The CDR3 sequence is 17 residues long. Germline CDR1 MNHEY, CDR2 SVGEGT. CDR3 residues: CASRILQGPYLKNIQYF. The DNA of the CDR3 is TGTGCCAGCAGGATCCTACAGGGCCCTTATCTAAAAAACATTCAGTACTTC.

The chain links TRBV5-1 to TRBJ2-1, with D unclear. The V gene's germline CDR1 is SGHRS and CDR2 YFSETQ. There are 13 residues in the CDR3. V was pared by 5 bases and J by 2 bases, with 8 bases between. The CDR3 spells CASSEPAYNEQFF. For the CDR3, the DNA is TGCGCCAGCAGTGAGCCCGCCTACAATGAGCAGTTCTTC.

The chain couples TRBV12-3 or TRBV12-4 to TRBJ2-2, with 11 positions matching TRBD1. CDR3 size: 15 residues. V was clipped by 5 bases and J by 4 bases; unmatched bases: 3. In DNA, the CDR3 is TGTGCCAGCAGTCCTGGACAGGGGGCCACCGGGGAGCTGTTTTTT. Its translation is CASSPGQGATGELFF.

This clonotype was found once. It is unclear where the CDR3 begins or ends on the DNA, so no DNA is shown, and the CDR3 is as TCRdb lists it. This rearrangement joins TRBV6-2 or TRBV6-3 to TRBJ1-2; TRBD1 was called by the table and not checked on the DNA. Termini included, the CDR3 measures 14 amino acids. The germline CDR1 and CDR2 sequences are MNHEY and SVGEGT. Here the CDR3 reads CASSSGQGDKGYTF.

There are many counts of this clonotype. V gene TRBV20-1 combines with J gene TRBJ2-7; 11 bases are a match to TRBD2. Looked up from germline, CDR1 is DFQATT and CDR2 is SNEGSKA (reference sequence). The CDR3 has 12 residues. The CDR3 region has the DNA TGCAGAGGGACTAGCGGCTCCTACGAGCAGTACTTC. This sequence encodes CRGTSGSYEQYF.

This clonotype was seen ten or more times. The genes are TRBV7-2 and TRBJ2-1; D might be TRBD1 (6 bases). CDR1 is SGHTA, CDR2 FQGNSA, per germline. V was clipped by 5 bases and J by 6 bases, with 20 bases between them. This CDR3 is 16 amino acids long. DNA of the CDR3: TGTGCCAGCAGCCCCTTCCCCAGGGGACGATCCAATGAGCAGTTCTTC. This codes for CASSPFPRGRSNEQFF. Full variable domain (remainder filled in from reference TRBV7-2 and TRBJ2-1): GAGVSQSPSNKVTEKGKDVELRCDPISGHTALYWYRQSLGQGLEFLIYFQGNSAPDKSGLPSDRFSAERTGGSVSTLTIQRTQQEDSAVYLCASSPFPRGRSNEQFFGPGTRLTVL.

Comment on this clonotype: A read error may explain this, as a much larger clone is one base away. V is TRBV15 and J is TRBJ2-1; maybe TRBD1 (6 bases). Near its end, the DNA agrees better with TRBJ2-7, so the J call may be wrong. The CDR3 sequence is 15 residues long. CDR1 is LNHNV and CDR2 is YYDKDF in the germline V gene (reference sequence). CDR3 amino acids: CATSRDRGNYNEQYF. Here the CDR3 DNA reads TGTGCCACCAGCAGAGATAGGGGGAACTACAATGAGCAGTACTTC.

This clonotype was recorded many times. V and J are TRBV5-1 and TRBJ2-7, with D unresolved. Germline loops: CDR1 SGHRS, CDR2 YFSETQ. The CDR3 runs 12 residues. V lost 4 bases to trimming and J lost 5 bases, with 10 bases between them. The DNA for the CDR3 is TGCGCCAGCAGCCAAGGACGGCACGAGCAGTACTTC. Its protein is CASSQGRHEQYF.

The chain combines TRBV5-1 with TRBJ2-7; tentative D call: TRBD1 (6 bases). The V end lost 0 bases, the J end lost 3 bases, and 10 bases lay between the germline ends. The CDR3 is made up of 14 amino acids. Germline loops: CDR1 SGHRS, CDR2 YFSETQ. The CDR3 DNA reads TGCGCCAGCAGCTTGGGACAGGACAACTACGAGCAGTACTTC. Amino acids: CASSLGQDNYEQYF.

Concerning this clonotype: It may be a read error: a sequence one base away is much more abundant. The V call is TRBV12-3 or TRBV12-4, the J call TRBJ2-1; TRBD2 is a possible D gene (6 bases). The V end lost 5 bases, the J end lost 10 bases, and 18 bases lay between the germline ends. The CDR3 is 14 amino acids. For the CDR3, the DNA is TGTGCCAGCAGTCCGTCCGGGACTCAGGGCGAGCAGTTCTTC. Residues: CASSPSGTQGEQFF.

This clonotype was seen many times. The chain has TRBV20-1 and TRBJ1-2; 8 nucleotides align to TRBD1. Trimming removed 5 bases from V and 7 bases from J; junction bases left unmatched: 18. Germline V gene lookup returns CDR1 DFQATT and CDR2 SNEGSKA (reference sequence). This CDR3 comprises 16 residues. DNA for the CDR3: TGCAGTGCTTGGACCGTCCGGGACAGGAGGCTAGGTGGCTACACCTTC. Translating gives CSAWTVRDRRLGGYTF.

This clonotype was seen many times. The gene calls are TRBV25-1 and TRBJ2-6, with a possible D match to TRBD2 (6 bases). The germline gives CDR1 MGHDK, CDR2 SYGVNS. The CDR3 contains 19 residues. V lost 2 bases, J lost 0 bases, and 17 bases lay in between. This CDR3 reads CASSEALGGTPSGANVLTF. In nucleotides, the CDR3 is TGTGCCAGCAGTGAAGCTCTCGGGGGTACTCCCTCTGGGGCCAACGTCCTGACTTTC. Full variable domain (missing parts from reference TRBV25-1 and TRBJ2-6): EADIYQTPRYLVIGTGKKITLECSQTMGHDKMYWYQQDPGMELHLIHYSYGVNSTEKGDLSSESTVSRIRTEHFPLTLESARPSHTSQYLCASSEALGGTPSGANVLTFGAGSRLTVL.

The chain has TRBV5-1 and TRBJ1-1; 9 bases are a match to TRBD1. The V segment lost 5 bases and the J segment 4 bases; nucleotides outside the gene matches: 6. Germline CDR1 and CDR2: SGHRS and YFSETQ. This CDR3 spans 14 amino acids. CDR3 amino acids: CASSTGGVITEAFF. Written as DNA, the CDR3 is TGCGCCAGCAGTACAGGGGGCGTAATCACTGAAGCTTTCTTT.

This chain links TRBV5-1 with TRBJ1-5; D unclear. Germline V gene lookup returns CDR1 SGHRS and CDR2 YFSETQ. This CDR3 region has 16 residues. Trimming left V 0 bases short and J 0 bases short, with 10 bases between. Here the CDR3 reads CASSLGSGNSNQPQHF. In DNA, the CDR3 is TGCGCCAGCAGCTTGGGAAGCGGAAATAGCAATCAGCCCCAGCATTTT.

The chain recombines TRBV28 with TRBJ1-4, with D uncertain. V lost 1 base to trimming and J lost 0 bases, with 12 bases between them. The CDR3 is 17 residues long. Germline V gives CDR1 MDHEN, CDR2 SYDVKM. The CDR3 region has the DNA TGTGCCAGCAGTTTATTTCGGTCAGCCGCAACTAATGAAAAACTGTTTTTT. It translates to CASSLFRSAATNEKLFF.

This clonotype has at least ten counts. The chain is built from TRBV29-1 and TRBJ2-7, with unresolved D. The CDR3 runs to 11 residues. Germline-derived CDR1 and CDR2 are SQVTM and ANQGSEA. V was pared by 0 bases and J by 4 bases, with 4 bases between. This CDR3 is CSVEDRYEQYF. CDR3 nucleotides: TGCAGCGTTGAAGATCGTTACGAGCAGTACTTC.

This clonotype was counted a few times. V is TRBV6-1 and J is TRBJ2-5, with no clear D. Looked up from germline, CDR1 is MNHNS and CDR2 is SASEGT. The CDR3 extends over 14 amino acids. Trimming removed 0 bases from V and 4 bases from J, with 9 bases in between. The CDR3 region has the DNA TGTGCCAGCAGTGAAGCGGCAGGACGAGAGACCCAGTACTTC. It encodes CASSEAAGRETQYF.

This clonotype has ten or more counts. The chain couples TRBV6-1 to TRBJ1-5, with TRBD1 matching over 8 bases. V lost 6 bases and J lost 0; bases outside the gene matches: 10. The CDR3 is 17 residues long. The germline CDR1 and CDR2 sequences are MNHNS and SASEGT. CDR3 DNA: TGTGCCAGCAGAAAAACAGGGGGGATATATAGCAATCAGCCCCAGCATTTT. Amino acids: CASRKTGGIYSNQPQHF.

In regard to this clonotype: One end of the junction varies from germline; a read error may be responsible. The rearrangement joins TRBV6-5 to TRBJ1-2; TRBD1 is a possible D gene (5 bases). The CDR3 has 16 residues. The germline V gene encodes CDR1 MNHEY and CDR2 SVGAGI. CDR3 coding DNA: TGTGCCAGCAGTTACTCGATAGCGGGACCTAGCTATGGCTGCACCTTC. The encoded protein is CASSYSIAGPSYGCTF.

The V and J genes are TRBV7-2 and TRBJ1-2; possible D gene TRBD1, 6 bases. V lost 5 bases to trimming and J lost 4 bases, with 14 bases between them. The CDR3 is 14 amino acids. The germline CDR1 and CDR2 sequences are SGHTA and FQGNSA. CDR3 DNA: TGTGCCAGCAGCCACAAGGGGGACGGCTATGGCTACACCTTC. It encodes CASSHKGDGYGYTF. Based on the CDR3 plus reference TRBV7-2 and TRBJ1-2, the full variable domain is GAGVSQSPSNKVTEKGKDVELRCDPISGHTALYWYRQSLGQGLEFLIYFQGNSAPDKSGLPSDRFSAERTGGSVSTLTIQRTQQEDSAVYLCASSHKGDGYGYTFGSGTRLTVV.

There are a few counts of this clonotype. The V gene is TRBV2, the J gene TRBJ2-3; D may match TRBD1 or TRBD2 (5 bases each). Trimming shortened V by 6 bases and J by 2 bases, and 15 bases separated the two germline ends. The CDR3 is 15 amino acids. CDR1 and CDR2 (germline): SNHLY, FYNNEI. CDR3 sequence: CASRRAGINTDTQYF. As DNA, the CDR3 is TGTGCCAGCAGGAGGGCAGGGATAAACACAGATACGCAGTATTTT.